One and the same sample provided the 14 T cell receptor beta chains below, sequenced in a study of blood T cell repertoires in COVID-19 (dated by TCRdb to the early 2020s). Libraries were constructed by the immunoSEQ multiplex PCR assay. Not all clones reach the TCRdb copy of this immuneACCESS table, which keeps in-frame sequences only. Checked studies attribute under half of the gap to unresolved V genes and leave the rest unexplained. The sample profile shows over 150,000 clones; over 60% of them were found once. The ten largest clonotypes hold roughly 8% of the sample. Sequenced material: peripheral blood. All receptors come from a man aged 55-75 years with acute or convalescent COVID-19.

This chain links TRBV5-6 with TRBJ2-5; 10 positions match TRBD1. V dropped 2 bases and J dropped 5; count of bases not matched to a gene: 9. The CDR3 totals 16 residues. Germline V lookup: CDR1 SGHDT, CDR2 YYEEEE. Here the CDR3 DNA reads TGTGCCAGCAGCTTTGGGACAGGGGAAGGCTTCGAGACCCAGTACTTC. Translated: CASSFGTGEGFETQYF.

The J gene is TRBJ2-2, the V gene TRBV11-2, with 7 bases aligning to TRBD1. The CDR3 runs 15 residues. Germline V gene data show CDR1 as SGHAT and CDR2 as FQNNGV. The junction had 8 bases not matched to a gene; V was cut back by 6 bases and J by 4 bases. The CDR3 region is CASRVTGYGTGELFF. The CDR3 nucleotides are TGTGCCAGCAGAGTGACAGGGTACGGCACCGGGGAGCTGTTTTTT.

The chain links TRBV6-2 or TRBV6-3 to TRBJ2-7; TRBD1 might be the D (6 bases). V was shortened by 4 bases and J by 5 bases, with 15 bases between the two germline ends. Germline V gene sequence: CDR1 MNHEY, CDR2 SVGEGT. This CDR3 is built from 14 residues. CDR3 in amino acids: CASSSGAGFHEQYF. CDR3 in DNA: TGTGCCAGCAGTTCAGGGGCAGGATTCCACGAGCAGTACTTC.

This chain connects TRBV24-1 to TRBJ2-5, with 10 positions matching TRBD1. Germline loops: CDR1 KGHDR, CDR2 SFDVKD. This CDR3 region has 15 residues. J was trimmed by 3 bases and V by 5 bases; bases with no gene match: 5. The CDR3 coding sequence is TGTGCCACCAGTGTCGGGGGACAGGGGAAAGAGACCCAGTACTTC. Amino acids: CATSVGGQGKETQYF.

This chain connects TRBV6-2 or TRBV6-3 to TRBJ2-2, with D unclear. V lost 5 bases and J lost 1, with 5 bases in between. The CDR3 totals 13 residues. From germline, CDR1 is MNHEY and CDR2 SVGEGT. As DNA, the CDR3 is TGTGCCAGCAGTGTACAGAACACCGGGGAGCTGTTTTTT. Protein product: CASSVQNTGELFF.

The J gene is TRBJ1-2, the V gene TRBV21-1; the D call TRBD1 from the table was never checked on the DNA. TRBV21-1 is a pseudogene locus. The CDR3 loop spans 22 amino acids. The CDR3 DNA follows: TGTGCCAGCAGCAAAACCCCCAGACTAGACAGGGGGCGCGATGCCGAAAACTATGGCTACACCTTC. As protein: CASSKTPRLDRGRDAENYGYTF.

The chain is built from TRBV6-5 and TRBJ2-7; D might be TRBD1 (6 bases). Germline CDR1 is MNHEY and CDR2 is SVGAGI. V was shortened by 8 bases and J by 7 bases, with 24 bases between the two germline ends. The CDR3 loop spans 15 amino acids. This CDR3 is CASAPVSQGRGEQYF. The CDR3 bases are TGTGCCAGCGCCCCAGTGAGCCAGGGGAGAGGGGAGCAGTACTTC.

V is TRBV24-1 and J is TRBJ2-3; a weak D match, TRBD1 (5 bases). The CDR3 totals 14 residues. Germline V gene data show CDR1 as KGHDR and CDR2 as SFDVKD. Trimming took off 5 bases at V and 2 bases at J, with 10 bases between the two ends. CDR3 protein: CATSVGHTTDTQYF. In DNA form, the CDR3 reads TGTGCCACCAGTGTTGGACACACCACAGATACGCAGTATTTT.

J is TRBJ1-2 and V is TRBV19; D possibly corresponds to TRBD1 (6 bases). The V end was cut by 11 bases, the J end by 6 bases, with 16 bases between. CDR3 length equals 12 residues. The V gene's germline CDR1 is LNHDA and CDR2 SQIVND (reference sequence). The DNA for the CDR3 is TGTGCCGCCTGGACCGGGACAAATGGCTACACCTTC. It yields the protein CAAWTGTNGYTF.

The rearrangement links TRBV5-4 to TRBJ2-7, with 10 bases lining up with TRBD2. Germline V gene lookup returns CDR1 SGHNT and CDR2 YYREEE (reference sequence). The CDR3 sequence is 14 residues long. V was pared by 2 bases and J by 2 bases, with 1 base of the junction left unmatched. This chain's CDR3 is CASSFSGGTYEQYF. As DNA, the CDR3 is TGTGCCAGCAGCTTTAGCGGGGGGACCTACGAGCAGTACTTC.

The V and J genes are TRBV2 and TRBJ2-3; 8 nucleotides line up with TRBD1. The CDR3 spans 16 residues. Germline V gene sequence: CDR1 SNHLY, CDR2 FYNNEI. Losses at the gene ends were 6 bases for V and 1 base for J; bases not matched to a gene: 9. This chain's CDR3 is CASRPPTGGGTDTQYF. Written as DNA, the CDR3 is TGTGCCAGCAGGCCCCCCACAGGGGGAGGCACAGATACGCAGTATTTT.

This chain links TRBV12-5 with TRBJ1-4; 7 positions agree with TRBD1. Germline V gene lookup returns CDR1 LGHNT and CDR2 FRNRAP. The CDR3 totals 16 residues. J gave up 2 bases and V 5 bases, and 8 bases lay outside the gene matches. This CDR3 reads CASGKTGLGTNEKLFF. For the CDR3, the DNA is TGTGCTAGTGGTAAGACAGGGCTCGGTACTAATGAAAAACTGTTTTTT.

The chain has TRBV5-1 and TRBJ2-7; a weak D match, TRBD1 (5 bases). The CDR3 consists of 15 residues. Trimming stripped 1 base from V and 4 bases from J, with 15 bases between. The V gene's germline CDR1 is SGHRS and CDR2 YFSETQ. CDR3 protein: CASSLYLGQSYEQYF. The CDR3 nucleotides are TGCGCCAGCAGCTTGTACCTGGGGCAGTCATACGAGCAGTACTTC. Combining the CDR3 with reference TRBV5-1 and TRBJ2-7 gives the whole variable domain KAGVTQTPRYLIKTRGQQVTLSCSPISGHRSVSWYQQTPGQGLQFLFEYFSETQRNKGNFPGRFSGRQFSNSRSEMNVSTLELGDSALYLCASSLYLGQSYEQYFGPGTRLTVT.

This chain links TRBV30 with TRBJ2-1; 10 positions match TRBD2. V shed 2 bases, J shed 9 bases, and the junction held 1 base outside the gene matches. Per germline, CDR1 GTSNPN and CDR2 SVGIG (reference sequence). The CDR3 is 12 amino acids. The CDR3 DNA reads as TGTGCCTGGAGTAGCGGGGGGGTTGAGCAGTTCTTC. It translates to CAWSSGGVEQFF.